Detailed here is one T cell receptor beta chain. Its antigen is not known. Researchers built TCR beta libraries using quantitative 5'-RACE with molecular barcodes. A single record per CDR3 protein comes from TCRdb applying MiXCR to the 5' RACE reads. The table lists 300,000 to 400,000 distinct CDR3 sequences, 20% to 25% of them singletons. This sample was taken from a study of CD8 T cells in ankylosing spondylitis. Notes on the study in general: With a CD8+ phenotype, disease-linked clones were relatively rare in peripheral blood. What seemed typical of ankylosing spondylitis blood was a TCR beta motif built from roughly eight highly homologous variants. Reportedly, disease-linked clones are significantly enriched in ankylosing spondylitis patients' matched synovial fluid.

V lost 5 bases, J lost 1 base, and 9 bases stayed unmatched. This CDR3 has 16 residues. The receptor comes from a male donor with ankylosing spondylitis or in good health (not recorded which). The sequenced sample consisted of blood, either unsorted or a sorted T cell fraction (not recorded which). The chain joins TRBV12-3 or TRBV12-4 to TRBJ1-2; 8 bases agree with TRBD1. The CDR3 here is CASSTGTGGGNYGYTF. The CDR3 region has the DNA TGTGCCAGCAGTACAGGGACAGGCGGTGGTAACTATGGCTACACCTTC.